This TCR beta chain was observed in a study of T cells expressing NK-cell markers. The study's findings and limits: The same clonotypes also predominated in the CD3+CD56-NKG2C+ fraction of a handful of donors.

In germline, CDR1 is SQVTM, CDR2 ANQGSEA. The CDR3 has 12 residues. As regards this clonotype: What it recognizes is unknown.

Making the TCR beta cDNA relied on 5'RACE template switching with UMIs. TCRdb reanalyzed the 5' RACE reads, giving one entry per CDR3 protein sequence and no DNA. The sample includes some 440,000 distinct CDR3 sequences. This receptor was obtained from a woman in her forties or fifties in good health. Sequencing used blood T cells: a sorted CD56 or NKG2C T cell subset, CD4+ or CD8+ T cells, or bulk PBMC T cells (not recorded which). This chain joins TRBV29-1 and TRBJ1-2. The CDR3 is CSVVVANYGYTF.